Listed here are 12 T cell receptor beta chains from one sample, sequenced in a study of blood T cell repertoires in COVID-19. Generated by immunoSEQ multiplex PCR, the TCRdb table keeps only in-frame clones and is missing some. Among 230,000 or so clones listed, about 80% were seen once. Sequences were obtained from peripheral blood. The receptors stem from a man aged 50 to 59 with active or convalescent COVID-19.

The chain links TRBV4-1 to TRBJ2-3; 15 bases are shared with TRBD2. Trimming removed 3 bases from V and 7 bases from J; junction bases left unmatched: 11. Germline lookup yields CDR1 MGHRA and CDR2 YSYEKL. This CDR3 spans 18 amino acids. CDR3 bases: TGCGCCAGCAGCCAGGGTATCCGGACTAGCGGGGGGGCCAATACGCAGTATTTT. Protein: CASSQGIRTSGGANTQYF.

The V and J genes are TRBV30 and TRBJ2-6; 11 bases fit TRBD1. V lost 0 bases, J lost 0 bases, and 4 bases stayed unmatched. Germline V CDR1 and CDR2: GTSNPN, SVGIG (reference sequence). The CDR3 is 18 amino acids. The CDR3 is CAWSVPGQGASGANVLTF. The CDR3 DNA reads TGTGCCTGGAGTGTACCTGGACAGGGGGCCTCTGGGGCCAACGTCCTGACTTTC.

The chain combines TRBV25-1 with TRBJ1-5, with 9 bases matching TRBD1. V lost 4 bases to trimming and J lost 4 bases; unmatched junction nucleotides: 5. CDR1 and CDR2 from the germline V gene are MGHDK and SYGVNS. This CDR3 is built from 15 residues. CDR3 amino acids: CASSAAGQGNQPQHF. DNA for the CDR3: TGTGCCAGCAGTGCAGCGGGACAGGGTAATCAGCCCCAGCATTTT.

V gene TRBV5-1 combines with J gene TRBJ2-7; TRBD1 agrees at 11 bases. Germline CDR1 reads SGHRS; CDR2 reads YFSETQ. Germline trimming cut 4 bases from V and 4 bases from J; bases unmatched to any gene: 10. The CDR3 runs 16 residues. In nucleotides, the CDR3 is TGCGCCAGCAGCAATACCGGGACAGGGGGTTTTTACGAGCAGTACTTC. It codes for CASSNTGTGGFYEQYF.

This clone has only a few counts. Compared with germline, one end of the junction differs, possibly owing to a read error. This rearrangement joins TRBV3-1 (or the pseudogene TRBV3-2) to TRBJ1-1, with 10 bases identical to TRBD1. The V gene's germline CDR1 is LGHDT and CDR2 YNNKEL (reference sequence). The CDR3 is made up of 15 amino acids. The CDR3 loop is CASRQAGTGDTEAFF. The CDR3 coding sequence is TGTGCCAGCAGGCAAGCCGGGACAGGGGACACTGAAGCTTTCTTT.

CDR3 in amino acids: CASSPFDEQFF. The DNA for the CDR3 is TGTGCCAGCTCACCCTTTGATGAGCAGTTCTTC. The gene calls are TRBV18 and TRBJ2-1; D unclear. The CDR3 length is 11 residues. Germline V gene lookup returns CDR1 KGHSH and CDR2 LQKENI. Between the trimmed V and J ends, which lost 3 bases and 8 bases, there was a span of 5 bases.

The chain couples TRBV6-6 to TRBJ1-3; weak D call: TRBD1 (6 bases). V was cut by 2 bases and J by 2 bases, with 13 bases left in between. CDR1 and CDR2 from the germline V gene are MNHNY and SVGAGI (reference sequence). The CDR3 loop spans 16 amino acids. DNA of the CDR3: TGTGCCAGCAGTTACCAAAGGGGGAAGGCTGGAAACACCATATATTTT. Protein product: CASSYQRGKAGNTIYF.

This clone has just one count. V gene TRBV6-1 combines with J gene TRBJ1-5; TRBD1 is a possible D gene (5 bases). The CDR3 is 14 residues long. The germline V gene encodes CDR1 MNHNS and CDR2 SASEGT. Trimming took 3 bases from V and 2 from J, leaving 8 bases between them. CDR3 nucleotides: TGTGCCAGCAGTGACAGGGTTGGCAATCAGCCCCAGCATTTT. This encodes CASSDRVGNQPQHF.

This clone was counted only a few times. This chain joins TRBV19 and TRBJ1-1; TRBD1 matches 7 bases. The V segment lost 2 bases and the J segment 3 bases; nucleotides outside the gene matches: 6. Looked up from germline, CDR1 is LNHDA and CDR2 is SQIVND (reference sequence). The CDR3 runs to 15 residues. The chain's CDR3 is CASSILRQGDTEAFF. The DNA for the CDR3 is TGTGCCAGTAGTATACTCCGACAGGGCGACACTGAAGCTTTCTTT.

V is TRBV27 and J is TRBJ2-1; TRBD2 aligns across 8 bases. Unmatched junction bases numbered 3, after V lost 6 bases and J lost 2 bases. Germline loops: CDR1 MNHEY, CDR2 SMNVEV (reference sequence). The CDR3 totals 14 residues. CDR3 nucleotide sequence: TGTGCCAGCAGCCGGGGGGGGCCCTACAATGAGCAGTTCTTC. Amino acids: CASSRGGPYNEQFF.

The rearrangement links TRBV5-1 to TRBJ2-7; D may be TRBD1 (6 bases). This CDR3 has 14 residues. Trimming left V 1 base short and J 2 bases short, with 10 bases between. CDR1 and CDR2 (germline): SGHRS, YFSETQ. CDR3 coding DNA: TGCGCCAGCAGCTTGCAGGGGCCCCCCTACGAGCAGTACTTC. It translates to CASSLQGPPYEQYF.

The genes are TRBV5-6 and TRBJ2-6; D is ambiguous. The CDR3 runs 15 residues. Trimming removed 2 bases at V and 3 bases at J, with 9 bases between. Germline V gives CDR1 SGHDT, CDR2 YYEEEE. DNA for the CDR3: TGTGCCAGCAGCTTTGCCACCTATGGGGCCAACGTCCTGACTTTC. Translated: CASSFATYGANVLTF.